A selection of T cell receptor beta chains follows, all from one sample in a study of shared clonotypes between healthy human individuals. Clones were read by immunoSEQ multiplex PCR, and TCRdb kept only the in-frame ones, dropping some. The sample carries 700,000 or so clones, around 72% recorded once. The sequenced sample consisted of memory CD4+ T cells sorted from blood. These receptors were collected from a woman under 40 in good health. Each CDR3 is given without its conserved first and last residue.

V: TRBV2; J: TRBJ1-5; CDR3: AMGRDSNQPQH
V: TRBV5-4; J: TRBJ1-1; CDR3: ASSQDGWAVAF
V: TRBV27; J: TRBJ2-7; CDR3: ASREDGSYEQY
V: TRBV7-9; J: TRBJ1-1; CDR3: ASSSQGYTEAF
V: TRBV5-1; J: TRBJ2-1; CDR3: ASSLDSGSYNEQF
V: TRBV5-1; J: TRBJ2-2; CDR3: ASSLETFGELF
V: TRBV21-1; J: TRBJ1-1; CDR3: ASSSDRAQRTLNTEAF
V: TRBV6-5; J: TRBJ2-7; CDR3: ASSYSILGDSYEQY
V: TRBV7-9; J: TRBJ2-2; CDR3: ASSIGLAGGTNTGELF
V: TRBV28; J: TRBJ1-4; CDR3: ASSLDLLDNEKLF
V: TRBV10-1; J: TRBJ2-7; CDR3: ASSQGGSAEQY